The 27 T cell receptor beta chains given below trace back to one sample, sequenced in a study of early T cells in non-severe SARS-CoV-2 infection. TCRdb called the 5' RACE reads again in MiXCR, with one record for every CDR3 protein. The sample carries approximately 58,000 distinct CDR3 sequences, roughly an eighth recorded once. The sequencing used whole blood, collected at baseline. These receptors came from an adult who was a healthcare worker with PCR-confirmed SARS-CoV-2 infection or an uninfected control (not recorded which).

This clonotype showed up just a few times. The chain recombines TRBV6-2 or TRBV6-3 with TRBJ2-1; 12 bases are a match to TRBD2. This CDR3 comprises 15 residues. Trimming removed 5 bases from V and 5 bases from J; junction bases left unmatched: 4. Germline loops: CDR1 MNHEY, CDR2 SVGEGT. The CDR3: CASSRLAGAHNEQFF. CDR3 coding DNA: TGTGCCAGCAGTCGACTAGCGGGAGCGCACAATGAGCAGTTCTTC.

This clonotype was seen more than once but under ten times. The chain carries TRBV4-1 and TRBJ2-1; possible D gene TRBD1, 5 bases. Per germline, CDR1 MGHRA and CDR2 YSYEKL. Trimming removed 3 bases at V and 1 base at J, with 13 bases between. The CDR3 loop spans 16 amino acids. CDR3 nucleotide sequence: TGCGCCAGCAGCCACCAGACAGTCCCATCCTACAATGAGCAGTTCTTC. The encoded protein is CASSHQTVPSYNEQFF.

The V call is TRBV29-1, the J call TRBJ2-5, with 8 nucleotides matching TRBD1. Germline CDR1 SQVTM, CDR2 ANQGSEA. Losses at the gene ends were 5 bases for V and 5 bases for J; bases not matched to a gene: 7. The CDR3 sequence is 13 residues long. The CDR3 nucleotides are TGCAGCGTTCGCCGCAGGGGGCTGGAGACCCAGTACTTC. Its protein product is CSVRRRGLETQYF.

This clonotype was picked up many times. The chain links TRBV7-9 to TRBJ2-1; 7 nucleotides match TRBD2. The germline V gene has CDR1 SEHNR and CDR2 FQNEAQ (reference sequence). The V segment lost 4 bases and the J segment 16 bases; nucleotides outside the gene matches: 10. This CDR3 has 12 amino acids. The CDR3 is CASSSPGLAVFF. The CDR3 bases are TGTGCCAGCAGCTCCCCGGGTCTAGCGGTTTTCTTC.

This clonotype was observed at least ten times. An end of the junction does not agree with germline; a read error may underlie this. This chain connects TRBV7-2 to TRBJ1-1; D unresolved. The CDR3 spans 11 residues. Germline V gives CDR1 SGHTA, CDR2 FQGNSA. DNA of the CDR3: TGTGCCAGCAGATTAGTGGGAGGAGCTTTCTTT. It translates to CASRLVGGAFF.

This clonotype was seen at least ten times. The chain is built from TRBV7-2 and TRBJ2-1; 13 bases agree with TRBD2. The germline CDR1 and CDR2 sequences are SGHTA and FQGNSA. CDR3 length equals 14 residues. Trimming took 8 bases from V and 10 from J; bases not matched to a gene: 8. The CDR3 loop is CASHPGLAGEEQFF. The CDR3 DNA follows: TGTGCCAGCCATCCCGGACTAGCGGGAGAGGAGCAGTTCTTC.

In this sample, this clonotype turned up a few times. The V and J genes are TRBV6-4 and TRBJ2-3; a weak D match, TRBD2 (7 bases). Trimming left V 3 bases short and J 3 bases short, with 13 bases between. This CDR3 region has 15 residues. Germline CDR1 is MRHNA and CDR2 is SNTAGT. The chain's CDR3 is CASSEGASGTDTQYF. CDR3 DNA: TGTGCCAGCAGTGAGGGGGCTAGCGGAACAGATACGCAGTATTTT.

V gene TRBV28 combines with J gene TRBJ2-7; 9 bases fit TRBD2. With V trimmed by 10 bases and J by 1 base, 11 bases remained unmatched. This CDR3 has 15 residues. Germline CDR1 and CDR2: MDHEN and SYDVKM. The CDR3 region is CATRTGLAVSYEQYF. The CDR3 DNA follows: TGTGCCACCAGAACGGGACTAGCTGTGTCCTACGAGCAGTACTTC.

This clonotype was picked up many times. The V call is TRBV25-1, the J call TRBJ2-7; tentatively, D is TRBD1 (6 bases). Germline CDR1 and CDR2: MGHDK and SYGVNS. V was pared by 3 bases and J by 6 bases, with 15 bases between. This CDR3 is 14 amino acids long. CDR3 in amino acids: CASSDPPQGSEQYF. The DNA for the CDR3 is TGTGCCAGCAGTGACCCACCCCAGGGGAGCGAGCAGTACTTC.

This sequence joins TRBV27 and TRBJ2-1; D gene ambiguous. CDR1 MNHEY and CDR2 SMNVEV come from the germline V gene (reference sequence). The CDR3 has 14 residues. V lost 4 bases and J lost 3, with 10 bases in between. The CDR3 loop reads CASSYGPSYNEQFF. CDR3 nucleotide sequence: TGTGCCAGCAGTTATGGACCGAGCTACAATGAGCAGTTCTTC.

This clonotype was detected only a few times. The rearrangement joins TRBV7-6 to TRBJ2-3, with D possibly being TRBD1 (6 bases). Germline CDR1 SGHVS, CDR2 FNYEAQ. This CDR3 has 15 amino acids. With 5 bases removed from V and 2 bases from J, the gap between germline ends came to 14 bases. The CDR3 bases are TGTGCCAGCAGCCGACAGGCCCTATCCACAGATACGCAGTATTTT. Translated, it gives CASSRQALSTDTQYF. Full variable domain (rest looked up from reference TRBV7-6 and TRBJ2-3): GAGVSQSPRYKVTKRGQDVALRCDPISGHVSLYWYRQALGQGPEFLTYFNYEAQQDKSGLPNDRFSAERPEGSISTLTIQRTEQRDSAMYRCASSRQALSTDTQYFGPGTRLTVL.

This clonotype turned up a few times. The chain recombines TRBV10-3 with TRBJ2-3; a possible D gene is TRBD2 (6 bases). From germline, CDR1 is ENHRY and CDR2 SYGVKD. The CDR3 runs to 15 residues. The V gene lost 6 bases and the J gene lost 1 base, with 14 bases spanning the gap. The CDR3 nucleotides are TGTGCCATCAGGTCCCTCGGGGGAGGCACAGATACGCAGTATTTT. Translated, it gives CAIRSLGGGTDTQYF.

This clonotype was counted only a few times. The chain joins TRBV12-5 to TRBJ2-4; tentative D call: TRBD1 (6 bases). Trimming cost V 0 bases and J 4 bases, with 10 bases left between them. Germline-derived CDR1 and CDR2 are LGHNT and FRNRAP. CDR3 length: 15 amino acids. The DNA for the CDR3 is TGTGCTAGTGGTTTGGTACTAGGGGGAAAAAACATTCAGTACTTC. Residues: CASGLVLGGKNIQYF.

This clonotype turned up a few times. V is TRBV4-3 and J is TRBJ2-7; 7 positions agree with TRBD1. V lost 4 bases, J lost 6 bases, and 9 bases stayed unmatched. The CDR3 spans 14 residues. CDR1 and CDR2 from the germline V gene are LGHNA and YSLEER. In DNA form, the CDR3 reads TGCGCCAGCAGCCTCTCGGACAGGTCTCTCGAGCAGTACTTC. It is translated as CASSLSDRSLEQYF.

The sample holds many counts of this clonotype. The V and J genes are TRBV20-1 and TRBJ2-7; no clear D gene. The CDR3 runs 14 residues. V lost 0 bases, J lost 3 bases, and 12 bases lay in between. The V gene's germline CDR1 is DFQATT and CDR2 SNEGSKA (reference sequence). CDR3 sequence (DNA): TGCAGTGCTAGAGAGGGTAACATAGTCTACGAGCAGTACTTC. Protein sequence: CSAREGNIVYEQYF.

This chain links TRBV6-2 or TRBV6-3 with TRBJ1-5; D not certain. CDR1 is MNHEY, CDR2 SVGEGT, per germline. The ends were cut back, 6 bases at V and 8 bases at J, with 8 bases in the middle. The CDR3 loop spans 11 amino acids. This CDR3 reads CASSPGEPQHF. DNA for the CDR3: TGTGCCAGCAGCCCCGGGGAGCCCCAGCATTTT.

CDR3 sequence: CASSVTGFPAGANVLTF. DNA for the CDR3: TGCGCCAGCAGCGTTACAGGGTTTCCAGCTGGGGCCAACGTCCTGACTTTC. The rearrangement uses TRBV5-1 and TRBJ2-6, with D perhaps TRBD1 (6 bases). V was trimmed by 4 bases and J by 2 bases, leaving 16 bases between them. The CDR3 runs to 17 residues. Germline values: CDR1 SGHRS, CDR2 YFSETQ.

This clonotype appeared a few times. CDR3 protein: CASSPGDRGISGANVLTF. The DNA of the CDR3 is TGTGCCAGCAGCCCGGGGGACAGGGGAATTTCTGGGGCCAACGTCCTGACTTTC. The rearrangement links TRBV11-2 to TRBJ2-6; 10 nucleotides align to TRBD1. V was clipped by 5 bases and J by 1 base; unmatched bases: 8. Germline V gene data show CDR1 as SGHAT and CDR2 as FQNNGV. CDR3 length: 18 amino acids.

The chain joins TRBV7-2 to TRBJ2-1; no clear D. V dropped 0 bases and J dropped 4 bases, with 16 bases sitting between them. Germline CDR1 reads SGHTA; CDR2 reads FQGNSA. CDR3 size: 17 residues. DNA for the CDR3: TGTGCCAGCAGCTTAGCGCATTTAGGGAATCAATACAATGAGCAGTTCTTC. Its protein is CASSLAHLGNQYNEQFF. Supplemented by reference TRBV7-2 and TRBJ2-1, the full variable domain reads GAGVSQSPSNKVTEKGKDVELRCDPISGHTALYWYRQSLGQGLEFLIYFQGNSAPDKSGLPSDRFSAERTGGSVSTLTIQRTQQEDSAVYLCASSLAHLGNQYNEQFFGPGTRLTVL.

This clonotype showed up many times. The chain combines TRBV20-1 with TRBJ2-3; no clear D gene. Trimming took off 6 bases at V and 1 base at J, with 11 bases between the two ends. The CDR3 has 13 amino acids. CDR1 is DFQATT, CDR2 SNEGSKA, per germline (reference sequence). The CDR3 loop is CSAQPQGTDTQYF. The DNA of the CDR3 is TGCAGTGCCCAGCCCCAGGGCACAGATACGCAGTATTTT.

This clonotype has just a few counts. V usage is TRBV20-1 and J usage is TRBJ2-3; 14 bases are shared with TRBD2. CDR3 size: 17 residues. Per the germline V gene, CDR1 is DFQATT and CDR2 is SNEGSKA (reference sequence). V lost 3 bases and J lost 4; bases outside the gene matches: 9. The CDR3, as DNA: TGCAGTGCTAGTTTGGGACTAGCGGGAGTTGAGGCAGATACGCAGTATTTT. This translates into CSASLGLAGVEADTQYF.

The sample holds a few counts of this clonotype. This chain uses TRBV3-1 with TRBJ1-2; TRBD1 aligns across 7 bases. The V segment lost 4 bases and the J segment 11 bases; nucleotides outside the gene matches: 10. Per germline, CDR1 LGHDT and CDR2 YNNKEL (reference sequence). The CDR3 is made up of 13 amino acids. The CDR3: CASSPTRTGQYTF. For the CDR3, the DNA is TGTGCCAGCAGCCCTACCCGGACAGGTCAATACACCTTC. Based on the CDR3 plus reference TRBV3-1 and TRBJ1-2, the full variable domain is DTAVSQTPKYLVTQMGNDKSIKCEQNLGHDTMYWYKQDSKKFLKIMFSYNNKELIINETVPNRFSPKSPDKAHLNLHINSLELGDSAVYFCASSPTRTGQYTFGSGTRLTVV.

This clonotype was counted at least ten times. The rearrangement links TRBV6-2 or TRBV6-3 to TRBJ2-7; TRBD1 might be the D (6 bases). V lost 5 bases and J 2 bases, leaving 16 bases between the germline ends. This CDR3 contains 15 residues. CDR1 is MNHEY and CDR2 is SVGEGT in the germline V gene. CDR3 in amino acids: CASSPGTPDPYEQYF. In nucleotides, the CDR3 is TGTGCCAGCAGTCCCGGGACACCTGATCCCTACGAGCAGTACTTC.

The chain links TRBV7-2 to TRBJ1-6, with unresolved D. CDR3 length: 14 amino acids. Trimming left V 2 bases short and J 4 bases short, with 6 bases between. Germline CDR1 and CDR2: SGHTA and FQGNSA. The CDR3 nucleotides are TGTGCCAGCAGCTTACTTGTGTATAATTCACCCCTCCACTTT. Translation: CASSLLVYNSPLHF.

V gene TRBV20-1 combines with J gene TRBJ2-7; the D is unclear. Germline CDR1 is DFQATT and CDR2 is SNEGSKA (reference sequence). CDR3 length equals 14 residues. V dropped 2 bases and J dropped 2 bases, with 13 bases sitting between them. The CDR3 reads CSARPASLTYEQYF. The CDR3 nucleotides are TGCAGTGCTAGACCAGCGTCCCTAACCTACGAGCAGTACTTC.

This clonotype showed up just a few times. The chain is built from TRBV6-2 or TRBV6-3 and TRBJ2-7, with TRBD2 matching over 10 bases. The CDR3 runs 14 residues. Germline loops: CDR1 MNHEY, CDR2 SVGEGT. Germline trimming cut 6 bases from V and 6 bases from J; bases unmatched to any gene: 8. CDR3 bases: TGTGCCAGCAGCCGAGGGACTAGCGTACCCGAGCAGTACTTC. Protein product: CASSRGTSVPEQYF.

The J gene is TRBJ1-2, the V gene TRBV28; 7 bases agree with TRBD1. Looked up from germline, CDR1 is MDHEN and CDR2 is SYDVKM. The CDR3 covers 14 residues. V trimming: 7 bases; J trimming: 0 bases; junction bases outside the gene matches: 5. This CDR3 is CASTTGQSNYGYTF. The CDR3 DNA follows: TGTGCCAGCACTACGGGACAGTCTAACTATGGCTACACCTTC.